This TCR beta chain was documented in a study of T cell repertoires in cytomegalovirus infection. Study-wide background: A matching HLA type, together with CMV infection, was signaled by public TCR beta signatures. Points from the study as a whole: HLA-C-restricted, CMV-specific TCR beta clonotypes were dominant ex vivo. Pooled public TCR beta family frequency picked out CMV carriers with the relevant HLA.

TCRdb ran MiXCR on the reads and lists one entry per CDR3 protein. Of around 630,000 distinct CDR3 sequences detected, approximately 25% appear once; the ten largest clones hold less than 10%. V lost 7 bases and J lost 3, with 18 bases in between. The germline V gene encodes CDR1 DFQATT and CDR2 SNEGSKA (reference sequence). There are 14 residues in the CDR3. This clonotype was observed a handful of times. Its target is unknown. The J gene is TRBJ1-1, the V gene TRBV20-1, with D unclear. Sequencing was carried out using CD8+ T cells from PBMCs. The sequence came from a human donor in good health (CMV status not recorded). Some clones in this sample may be carry-over from other donors' samples. The CDR3 sequence is CSGPLPWRDTEAFF. Here the CDR3 DNA reads TGCAGTGGCCCCCTACCCTGGAGGGACACTGAAGCTTTCTTT.